Listed below are T cell receptor beta chains from one sample, sequenced in a study of glioma-infiltrating T cells. TCRdb recomputed calls from the multiplex PCR reads with MiXCR, one row per CDR3 protein. Altogether around 97,000 distinct CDR3 sequences are present, around 29% being singletons, with the ten largest covering about 40%. Sequencing input: glioma tissue, nonneoplastic brain tissue, or PBMCs (not recorded which). These receptors all come from a human donor with low-grade glioma or glioblastoma, undergoing nonglioma brain surgery, or in good health (not recorded which). CDR3s include the opening cysteine and the closing phenylalanine or tryptophan. D genes are given only for firm matches. Size is stated for part of the rows, as once, few or many counts, or as a class when the clone is expanded.

CSARVSYGYTF,TGCAGTGCTAGAGTTAGCTATGGCTACACCTTC,many,TRBV20-1,NA,TRBJ1-2
CASSSEGGNHRSTQYF,TGTGCCAGCAGCTCCGAGGGGGGAAACCACAGGAGTACGCAGTATTTT,few,TRBV13,NA,TRBJ2-3
CSVEGLHVLSGEPMYTEAFF,TGCAGCGTTGAAGGTCTTCACGTTCTATCGGGAGAGCCAATGTACACTGAAGCTTTCTTT,NA,TRBV29-1,NA,TRBJ1-1
CASSPAERGEQYF,TGTGCCAGCAGCCCCGCGGAGCGCGGCGAGCAGTACTTC,NA,TRBV25-1,NA,TRBJ2-7
CASSASGPQETQYF,TGTGCCAGCAGCGCTAGCGGGCCACAAGAGACCCAGTACTTC,many,TRBV2,TRBD2,TRBJ2-5
CASSPGHYGYTF,TGTGCCAGCTCACCAGGTCACTATGGCTACACCTTC,few,TRBV5-4,NA,TRBJ1-2
CSANIRVSMNTEAFF,TGCAGTGCCAACATTCGAGTATCCATGAACACTGAAGCTTTCTTT,many,TRBV20-1,NA,TRBJ1-1
CASSFSSLDSTYEQYF,TGTGCCAGCAGTTTCAGCAGCCTGGACAGTACCTACGAGCAGTACTTC,NA,TRBV28,NA,TRBJ2-7
CASTRRSYGYTF,TGTGCCAGCACCCGTAGGAGCTATGGCTACACCTTC,many,TRBV6-1,NA,TRBJ1-2
CASSYSGQRTDTQYF,TGTGCCAGCAGTTACTCTGGACAGCGCACAGATACGCAGTATTTT,many,TRBV6-6,NA,TRBJ2-3
CASSPGQDYEQYF,TGTGCCAGCTCACCGGGACAGGACTACGAGCAGTACTTC,many,TRBV18,TRBD1,TRBJ2-7
CASSSGQLYNEQFF,TGTGCCAGCAGTTCGGGACAGCTTTACAATGAGCAGTTCTTC,NA,TRBV12-3/TRBV12-4,TRBD1,TRBJ2-1
CASLPTLTSYNERLF,TGTGCCAGCTTGCCTACACTGACCTCCTACAATGAGCGGTTATTC,NA,TRBV28,NA,TRBJ2-1
CASVGLAGPYEQYF,TGTGCCAGCGTCGGGCTAGCGGGGCCTTACGAGCAGTACTTC,many,TRBV7-2,TRBD2,TRBJ2-7
CASSYLSYPNTEAFF,TGTGCCAGCAGTTACCTCTCCTACCCCAACACTGAAGCTTTCTTT,many,TRBV27,NA,TRBJ1-1
CASSYRGQGDQPQHF,TGTGCCAGCAGTTACAGGGGGCAAGGGGATCAGCCCCAGCATTTT,many,TRBV6-6,TRBD1,TRBJ1-5
CASSLIGQGVTDTQYF,TGTGCCAGCAGCTTAATAGGACAGGGTGTTACAGATACGCAGTATTTT,NA,TRBV7-6,TRBD1,TRBJ2-3
CASSLGAFTGELFF,TGTGCCAGCAGCTTAGGCGCTTTTACCGGGGAGCTGTTTTTT,many,TRBV7-9,NA,TRBJ2-2
CDSSSRPAGETQYF,TGTGACAGCAGCTCCCGGCCCGCCGGAGAGACCCAGTACTTC,once,TRBV11-2,NA,TRBJ2-5
CASSDPTRLGDNRGTGTEAFF,TGTGCCAGTAGTGATCCGACGCGTCTAGGGGATAACAGGGGAACTGGTACTGAAGCTTTCTTT,NA,TRBV19,TRBD1,TRBJ1-1
CASSLTTLQTTDTQYF,TGTGCCAGCAGCTTAACGACACTACAAACAACAGATACGCAGTATTTT,NA,TRBV7-3,NA,TRBJ2-3
CASSSSGGYNEQFF,TGTGCCAGCAGCTCTAGCGGGGGTTACAATGAGCAGTTCTTC,few,TRBV7-9,TRBD2,TRBJ2-1
CASSLSGTAETQYF,TGTGCCAGCAGCCTTTCCGGGACAGCAGAGACCCAGTACTTC,NA,TRBV3-1,TRBD1,TRBJ2-5
CATQRGPYNEQFF,TGTGCCACCCAGAGGGGGCCCTACAATGAGCAGTTCTTC,many,TRBV24-1,TRBD1,TRBJ2-1
CASSLTTQGVLFF,TGTGCCAGCAGCTTGACCACCCAGGGTGTGTTGTTTTTT,many,TRBV7-9,NA,TRBJ1-4
CASSSPSGGPKNIQYF,TGTGCCAGCAGCTCTCCTTCGGGGGGGCCGAAAAACATTCAGTACTTC,NA,TRBV5-4,TRBD2,TRBJ2-4
CASSAEPGAVTGELFF,TGTGCCAGCAGCGCCGAGCCGGGCGCTGTGACCGGGGAGCTGTTTTTT,NA,TRBV6-1,NA,TRBJ2-2
CAWRGVRVFNQPQHF,TGTGCCTGGAGGGGGGTCAGAGTATTCAATCAGCCCCAGCATTTT,NA,TRBV30,NA,TRBJ1-5
CASSQDWEYSNQPQHF,TGCGCCAGCAGCCAAGATTGGGAATATAGCAATCAGCCCCAGCATTTT,NA,TRBV4-1,NA,TRBJ1-5
CASSSGLTGTPTLGYTF,TGTGCCAGCAGTTCAGGCTTAACCGGGACCCCGACCTTAGGCTACACCTTC,NA,TRBV12-3/TRBV12-4,NA,TRBJ1-2
CASSRRGYAEAFF,TGTGCCAGCAGCCGCAGGGGATACGCTGAAGCTTTCTTT,NA,TRBV3-1,NA,TRBJ1-1
CASSQERAGEETQYF,TGCGCCAGCAGCCAAGAAAGAGCGGGGGAAGAGACCCAGTACTTC,NA,TRBV4-1,TRBD2,TRBJ2-5
CASSLWSLDSGTEAFF,TGTGCCAGCAGTTTATGGTCCCTGGACAGTGGCACTGAAGCTTTCTTT,few,TRBV12-3/TRBV12-4,NA,TRBJ1-1
CASRSDELSGNTIYF,TGCGCCAGCAGGTCCGACGAGTTGTCTGGAAACACCATATATTTT,many,TRBV4-1,NA,TRBJ1-3
CAIGGLGSGNTIYF,TGTGCCATCGGGGGATTGGGATCTGGAAACACCATATATTTT,many,TRBV10-3,NA,TRBJ1-3
CATSDNNEQFF,TGTGCCACCAGTGACAACAATGAGCAGTTCTTC,many,TRBV24-1,NA,TRBJ2-1
CASSQERGDHYGYTF,TGCGCCAGCAGCCAAGAACGAGGGGACCACTATGGCTACACCTTC,few,TRBV4-3,NA,TRBJ1-2
CASSLTSGTTDTQYF,TGCGCCAGCAGCTTGACTAGCGGGACCACAGATACGCAGTATTTT,NA,TRBV4-1,TRBD2,TRBJ2-3
CSGRDTSSYNEQFF,TGCAGCGGTCGGGACACCAGCTCCTACAATGAGCAGTTCTTC,few,TRBV29-1,NA,TRBJ2-1